This TCR beta chain was sequenced for a study of blood T cell repertoires in COVID-19. Turning to the study itself: Donors in the United States, Italy and Spain gave samples during acute or convalescent COVID-19. T cells, B-cell-depleted T cells, or PBMCs provided the cDNA or gDNA that served as material.

This CDR3 region has 15 residues. The trim removed 5 bases at V and 2 bases at J, leaving 6 bases unmatched. The germline V gene encodes CDR1 SGHVS and CDR2 FNYEAQ. Per the study methods: Quantification of nucleated cells was approximated via reference gene primer amplification. TCRdb keeps only in-frame clones here, not all; method: immunoSEQ multiplex PCR. Clone size and V and J calls were adopted from that table, with D and trimming inferred from the DNA. The table has 75,000 to 95,000 clones, approximately 90% seen once. Sample: peripheral blood. The chain carries TRBV7-6 and TRBJ2-7; 10 bases fit TRBD2. This TCR derives from a human donor in a cohort sampled during active COVID-19. CDR3 sequence (DNA): TGTGCCAGCAGCCCCCTAGCGGGGGCCGCCTACGAGCAGTACTTC. Its translation: CASSPLAGAAYEQYF. Combining the CDR3 with reference TRBV7-6 and TRBJ2-7 gives the whole variable domain GAGVSQSPRYKVTKRGQDVALRCDPISGHVSLYWYRQALGQGPEFLTYFNYEAQQDKSGLPNDRFSAERPEGSISTLTIQRTEQRDSAMYRCASSPLAGAAYEQYFGPGTRLTVT.